This TCR beta chain was identified in a study of shared clonotypes between healthy human individuals. CDR3 length: 12 residues. V lost 4 bases, J lost 5 bases, and 6 bases lay in between. Per the germline V gene, CDR1 is MGHDK and CDR2 is SYGVNS. Points on this clone: The antigen is undetermined.

CD45RO negativity and positive selection for CCR7 defined naive CD8 cells, a population that excluded terminally differentiated effector memory CD45RA+ cells. Deep-level running was used for the assay. Sequencing was performed with immunoSEQ multiplex PCR; in TCRdb, only in-frame clones are kept and a portion is missing. The top ten clones hold 24% of a sample with fewer than 800,000 clones, roughly nine tenths of them seen once. Regarding the study as a whole: Despite large depth, sorted-subset datasets appeared incompletely sequenced.

The TCR sequence derives from a man younger than 40 in good health. Material for sequencing was naive CD8+ T cells sorted from blood. V usage is TRBV25-1 and J usage is TRBJ2-1; D is ambiguous. The CDR3 DNA reads as TGTGCCAGCAGTGTTATACACAATGAGCAGTTCTTC. Residues: CASSVIHNEQFF.